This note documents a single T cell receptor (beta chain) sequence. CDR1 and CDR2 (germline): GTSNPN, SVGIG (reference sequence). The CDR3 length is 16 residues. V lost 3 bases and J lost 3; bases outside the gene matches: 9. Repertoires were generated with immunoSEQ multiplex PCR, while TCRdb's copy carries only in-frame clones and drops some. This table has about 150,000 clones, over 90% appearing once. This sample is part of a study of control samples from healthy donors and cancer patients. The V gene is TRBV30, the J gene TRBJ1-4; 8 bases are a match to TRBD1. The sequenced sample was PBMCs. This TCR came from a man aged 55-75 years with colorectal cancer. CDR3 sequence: CAWRAGGSTPNEKLFF. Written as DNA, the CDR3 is TGTGCCTGGAGGGCAGGGGGCAGTACTCCTAATGAAAAACTGTTTTTT.